These 25 T cell receptor beta chains originate from one sample sequenced in a study of vaccination and CD4 T cells after COVID-19. Treatment reported: roughly ten-day PBMC culture with coronavirus spike peptide pools or control peptides (ViraFEST assay). Sequencing of cultured CD4+ T cell DNA used the Oncomine TCR Beta short-read assay. TCRdb reprocessed the PCR reads via MiXCR and lists one record per CDR3 protein. The table records 9,000 to 15,000 distinct CDR3 sequences, 44% of them present only once. For these receptors, no antigen is known. Sequenced material: CD4+ T cells from blood, cultured in vitro. Every receptor here comes from a human donor who had recovered from COVID-19.

This clonotype was recorded a few times. The rearrangement uses TRBV6-8 and TRBJ1-5; a possible D gene is TRBD1 (5 bases). The CDR3 is made up of 17 amino acids. CDR1 is MNHGY, CDR2 SAAAGT, per germline. V lost 6 bases to trimming and J lost 4 bases, with 22 bases between them. CDR3 amino acids: CASRYNIRGTENQPQHF. The CDR3 DNA reads as TGTGCCAGCAGGTACAATATCCGAGGGACGGAGAATCAGCCCCAGCATTTT.

The V gene is TRBV19, the J gene TRBJ2-1; 9 bases match TRBD1. CDR3 size: 17 residues. The trim removed 1 base at V and 6 bases at J, leaving 10 bases unmatched. In germline, CDR1 is LNHDA, CDR2 SQIVND (reference sequence). The CDR3 bases are TGTGCCAGTAGTATAGGATTTAGGGACAGGGAAAGCAATGAGCAGTTCTTC. Translating gives CASSIGFRDRESNEQFF.

CDR3 in amino acids: CASSERQGVWDTQYF. CDR3 nucleotide sequence: TGTGCCAGCAGTGAACGACAGGGGGTTTGGGATACGCAGTATTTT. The rearrangement uses TRBV6-1 and TRBJ2-3; 9 nucleotides match TRBD1. Germline V gene lookup returns CDR1 MNHNS and CDR2 SASEGT. The J segment lost 6 bases and the V segment lost 2 bases, leaving 6 bases of the junction unmatched. CDR3 length equals 15 residues.

The chain recombines TRBV21-1 with TRBJ1-2. TRBV21-1 is described as a pseudogene. The CDR3 is 19 amino acids. CDR3 nucleotides: TGTGCCAGCAGCAAAGTAGGCCCCCCCGGGCGACAGCTCGTCTATGGCTACACCTTC. This gives the protein CASSKVGPPGRQLVYGYTF.

The chain recombines TRBV10-3 with TRBJ2-2; a possible D gene is TRBD2 (5 bases). In germline, CDR1 is ENHRY, CDR2 SYGVKD. This CDR3 contains 14 residues. V shed 4 bases and J shed 1 base, with 7 bases lying between them. CDR3 protein: CAISVSGNTGELFF. CDR3 DNA: TGTGCCATCAGTGTAAGCGGGAACACCGGGGAGCTGTTTTTT.

This chain joins TRBV20-1 and TRBJ1-1; a weak D match, TRBD1 (5 bases). The CDR3 runs 16 residues. V shed 6 bases and J shed 0 bases, with 20 bases lying between them. Germline loops: CDR1 DFQATT, CDR2 SNEGSKA (reference sequence). The CDR3 region has the DNA TGCAGTGCCCCAAGGAGGAGGGGAGGAGTGAACACTGAAGCTTTCTTT. This codes for CSAPRRRGGVNTEAFF.

This clonotype was recorded a few times. The V gene is TRBV20-1, the J gene TRBJ1-5; 8 bases align to TRBD1. The CDR3 has 14 residues. J lost 5 bases, V lost 6 bases, and 9 bases had no gene match. Germline loops: CDR1 DFQATT, CDR2 SNEGSKA (reference sequence). The DNA for the CDR3 is TGCAGTGCCCCCGACAGGGGTGGATATCAGCCCCAGCATTTT. It is translated as CSAPDRGGYQPQHF.

This clonotype was observed a few times. The genes are TRBV2 and TRBJ1-2, with D possibly matching TRBD1 (5 bases). The germline V gene has CDR1 SNHLY and CDR2 FYNNEI. This CDR3 spans 13 amino acids. V was clipped by 5 bases and J by 8 bases, with 15 bases between them. CDR3 in amino acids: CASSLEGARGYTF. Written as DNA, the CDR3 is TGTGCCAGCAGTCTGGAAGGGGCGCGAGGCTACACCTTC.

The V gene is TRBV14, the J gene TRBJ2-6; D is undetermined. This CDR3 has 14 residues. Germline values: CDR1 SGHDN, CDR2 FVKESK. Deletions cut 4 bases from V and 3 bases from J, with 7 bases between. The CDR3 is CASSLLLGANVLTF. DNA for the CDR3: TGTGCCAGCAGCCTTTTGCTTGGGGCCAACGTCCTGACTTTC.

The chain employs TRBV6-2 or TRBV6-3 and TRBJ2-3, with 8 nucleotides matching TRBD2. Trimming removed 8 bases from V and 1 base from J; junction bases left unmatched: 5. CDR3 length equals 14 residues. Germline V gene sequence: CDR1 MNHEY, CDR2 SVGEGT. The DNA of the CDR3 is TGTGCCAGCGGGCTAGCGGGCGGCACAGATACGCAGTATTTT. It codes for CASGLAGGTDTQYF.

This clonotype qualifies as medium-sized. The chain is built from TRBV6-1 and TRBJ1-5; TRBD1 matches 9 bases. The ends lost 8 bases at V and 6 bases at J; junction bases unmatched: 5. This CDR3 is built from 13 residues. CDR1 and CDR2 from the germline V gene are MNHNS and SASEGT. The DNA of the CDR3 is TGTGCCAGCCGAACAGGGGGCGCTCAGCCCCAGCATTTT. This sequence encodes CASRTGGAQPQHF.

V gene TRBV27 combines with J gene TRBJ2-5, with 12 bases identical to TRBD1. Germline V gene lookup returns CDR1 MNHEY and CDR2 SMNVEV (reference sequence). V lost 7 bases and J lost 7; bases outside the gene matches: 10. The CDR3 extends over 15 amino acids. The CDR3 spells CASTGRGTGGRTQYF. In DNA, the CDR3 is TGTGCCAGCACGGGAAGAGGGACAGGGGGCCGGACCCAGTACTTC.

This chain joins TRBV24-1 and TRBJ1-2; 7 bases match TRBD1. CDR1 is KGHDR and CDR2 is SFDVKD in the germline V gene. The CDR3 spans 17 residues. V shed 1 base and J 4 bases; nucleotides not matched to a gene: 11. The CDR3 sequence: CATSDFTTDQGGYGYTF. The CDR3 nucleotides are TGTGCCACCAGTGATTTCACTACCGACCAGGGGGGCTATGGCTACACCTTC.

The V and J genes are TRBV19 and TRBJ1-2; a weak D match, TRBD1 (5 bases). CDR1 is LNHDA and CDR2 is SQIVND in the germline V gene (reference sequence). The CDR3 totals 15 residues. Deletions cut 7 bases from V and 2 bases from J, with 17 bases between. CDR3 loop: CASTPMTVYNYGYTF. The CDR3 DNA sequence: TGTGCCAGTACCCCTATGACAGTCTACAACTATGGCTACACCTTC.

The J gene is TRBJ1-1, the V gene TRBV6-1; D is unclear. The CDR3 totals 11 residues. Trimming took 7 bases from V and 1 from J, leaving 4 bases between them. Germline CDR1 reads MNHNS; CDR2 reads SASEGT. The chain's CDR3 is CASKGNTEAFF. The CDR3 nucleotides are TGTGCCAGCAAGGGGAACACTGAAGCTTTCTTT.

The V and J genes are TRBV30 and TRBJ1-2, with a weak D call TRBD1 (6 bases). Germline values: CDR1 GTSNPN, CDR2 SVGIG (reference sequence). V was pared by 4 bases and J by 4 bases, with 16 bases between. The CDR3 consists of 14 residues. DNA for the CDR3: TGTGCCTGGAAAGGGGGGGCGGCAAGCTATGGCTACACCTTC. Translated, it gives CAWKGGAASYGYTF.

The chain carries TRBV11-2 and TRBJ1-6, with unresolved D. The CDR3 length is 16 residues. V was pared by 2 bases and J by 0 bases, with 8 bases between. Germline V gene sequence: CDR1 SGHAT, CDR2 FQNNGV. In DNA, the CDR3 is TGTGCCAGCAGCTTATCAGCCACCTCCTATAATTCACCCCTCCACTTT. Its protein is CASSLSATSYNSPLHF.

By share, this clonotype ranks as medium-sized. The chain has TRBV28 and TRBJ2-3, with 12 bases fitting TRBD1. The CDR3 extends over 15 amino acids. Trimming cost V 6 bases and J 7 bases; bases outside gene matches: 8. Germline V gene data show CDR1 as MDHEN and CDR2 as SYDVKM. CDR3 DNA: TGTGCCAGCAGACCCCCGGGACAGGGGGCACATACGCAGTATTTT. The encoded protein is CASRPPGQGAHTQYF.

This clonotype was recorded a few times. The J gene is TRBJ2-1, the V gene TRBV7-6; 12 nucleotides align to TRBD2. The CDR3 loop spans 14 amino acids. V was clipped by 6 bases and J by 8 bases; unmatched bases: 5. Germline V gene sequence: CDR1 SGHVS, CDR2 FNYEAQ. CDR3 in amino acids: CASSWTSGTDEQFF. In DNA, the CDR3 is TGTGCCAGCAGTTGGACTAGCGGGACGGATGAGCAGTTCTTC.

The chain has TRBV6-5 and TRBJ1-1; D not certain. Germline V gene lookup returns CDR1 MNHEY and CDR2 SVGAGI. V lost 0 bases, J lost 2 bases, and 13 bases lay in between. The CDR3 sequence is 16 residues long. CDR3 sequence: CASSYSPRLENTEAFF. The CDR3 DNA sequence: TGTGCCAGCAGTTACTCCCCGCGTTTGGAAAACACTGAAGCTTTCTTT.

The chain couples TRBV11-2 to TRBJ1-2; D is undetermined. V was shortened by 5 bases and J by 2 bases, with 15 bases between the two germline ends. The CDR3 contains 15 residues. The germline gives CDR1 SGHAT, CDR2 FQNNGV. CDR3 nucleotides: TGTGCCAGCAGCCATTTCAGAGGATGGAACTATGGCTACACCTTC. It codes for CASSHFRGWNYGYTF.

The J gene is TRBJ1-2, the V gene TRBV6-5, with TRBD1 matching over 7 bases. CDR3 length: 13 residues. Germline CDR1 is MNHEY and CDR2 is SVGAGI. The ends lost 4 bases at V and 2 bases at J; junction bases unmatched: 1. The CDR3 DNA reads TGTGCCAGCAGTTTGACAGGGAACTATGGCTACACCTTC. Translating it yields CASSLTGNYGYTF.

V and J are TRBV2 and TRBJ1-1, with D unclear. The CDR3 has 13 amino acids. V lost 5 bases and J 5 bases, leaving 12 bases between the germline ends. Germline values: CDR1 SNHLY, CDR2 FYNNEI. CDR3 region: CASSRSGRTEAFF. CDR3 sequence (DNA): TGTGCCAGCAGTAGATCTGGTAGGACTGAAGCTTTCTTT.

This sequence joins TRBV19 and TRBJ1-5, with D uncertain. The CDR3 loop spans 18 amino acids. Germline V lookup: CDR1 LNHDA, CDR2 SQIVND (reference sequence). V lost 3 bases and J lost 2, with 20 bases in between. The CDR3, as DNA: TGTGCCAGTAGTATCCTCGGCTCCGCACCGCCCCGCAATCAGCCCCAGCATTTT. It is translated as CASSILGSAPPRNQPQHF.

This chain joins TRBV27 and TRBJ1-5; no definite D call. This CDR3 region has 15 residues. Looked up from germline, CDR1 is MNHEY and CDR2 is SMNVEV (reference sequence). V gave up 3 bases and J gave up 2 bases, with 11 bases separating them. CDR3 sequence reads: CASSFRVGGNQPQHF. The CDR3, as DNA: TGTGCCAGCAGTTTTCGTGTGGGTGGCAATCAGCCCCAGCATTTT.